Included here is one T cell receptor (beta chain) sequence, with context. These data belong to a study of STAT5B mutations in CD4+ large granular lymphocyte leukemia. Germline lookup yields CDR1 MNHNS and CDR2 SASEGT. Between the trimmed V and J ends, which lost 5 bases and 5 bases, there was a span of 7 bases. The CDR3 has 12 amino acids. Repertoires were generated with immunoSEQ multiplex PCR, while TCRdb's copy carries only in-frame clones and drops some. The sample holds over 8,000 clones, around 85% seen once. This sequence was found in a man in his 60s with CD4+ T-cell large granular lymphocyte leukemia. Sequenced sample: PBMCs. The rearrangement joins TRBV6-1 to TRBJ1-5, with D unresolved. CDR3: CASSLSDQPQHF. The CDR3 DNA reads as TGTGCCAGCAGTCTCTCTGATCAGCCCCAGCATTTT.